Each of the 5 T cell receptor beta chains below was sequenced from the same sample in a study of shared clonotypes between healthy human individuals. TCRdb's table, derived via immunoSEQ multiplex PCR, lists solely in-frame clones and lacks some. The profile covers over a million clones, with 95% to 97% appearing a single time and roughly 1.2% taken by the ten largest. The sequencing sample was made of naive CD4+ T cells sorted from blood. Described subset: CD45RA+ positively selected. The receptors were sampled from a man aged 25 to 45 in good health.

For the CDR3, the DNA is TGCGCCAGCAGCTTGGCCCCGCCAAGGGACGAGCAGTACTTC. Protein product: CASSLAPPRDEQYF. This chain links TRBV5-1 with TRBJ2-7; unclear D gene. Germline CDR1 is SGHRS and CDR2 is YFSETQ. The V end was cut by 0 bases, the J end by 5 bases, with 12 bases between. CDR3 length: 14 residues.

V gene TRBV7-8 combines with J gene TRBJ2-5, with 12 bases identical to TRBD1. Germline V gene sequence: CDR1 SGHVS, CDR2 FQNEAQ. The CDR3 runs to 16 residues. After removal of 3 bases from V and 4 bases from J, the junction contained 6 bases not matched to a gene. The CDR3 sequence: CASSFRGQGALETQYF. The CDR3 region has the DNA TGTGCCAGCAGCTTTCGGGGACAGGGGGCTTTAGAGACCCAGTACTTC.

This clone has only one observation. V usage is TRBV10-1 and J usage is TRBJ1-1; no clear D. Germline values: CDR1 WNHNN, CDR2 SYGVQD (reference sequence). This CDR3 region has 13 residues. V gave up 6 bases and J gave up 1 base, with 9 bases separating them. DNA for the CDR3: TGCGCCAGCAGAAGGACTCAGAACACTGAAGCTTTCTTT. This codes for CASRRTQNTEAFF.

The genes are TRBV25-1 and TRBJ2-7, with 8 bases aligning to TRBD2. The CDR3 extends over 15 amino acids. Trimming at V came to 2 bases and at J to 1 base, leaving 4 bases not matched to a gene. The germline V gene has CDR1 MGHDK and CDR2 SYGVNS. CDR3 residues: CASSEPGGPSYEQYF. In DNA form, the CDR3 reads TGTGCCAGCAGTGAACCGGGGGGGCCATCCTACGAGCAGTACTTC.

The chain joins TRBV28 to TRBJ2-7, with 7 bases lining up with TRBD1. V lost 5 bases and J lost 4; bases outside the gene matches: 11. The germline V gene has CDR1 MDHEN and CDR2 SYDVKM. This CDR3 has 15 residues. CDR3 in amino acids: CASSRYRGVMYEQYF. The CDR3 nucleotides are TGTGCCAGCAGTCGTTACAGGGGAGTTATGTACGAGCAGTACTTC.